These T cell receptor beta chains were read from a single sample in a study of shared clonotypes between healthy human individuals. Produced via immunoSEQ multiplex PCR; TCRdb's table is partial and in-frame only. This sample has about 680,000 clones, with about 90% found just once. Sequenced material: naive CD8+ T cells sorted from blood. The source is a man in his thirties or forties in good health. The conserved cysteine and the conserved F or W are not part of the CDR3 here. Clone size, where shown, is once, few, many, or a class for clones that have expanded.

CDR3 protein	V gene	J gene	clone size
ASSPRESPPGELF	TRBV7-9	TRBJ2-2	-
ASSYPSGGSYNEQF	TRBV6-5	TRBJ2-1	once
AISESEGNGETQY	TRBV10-3	TRBJ2-5	-
ASTSGLGDTGELF	TRBV9	TRBJ2-2	-
ASSFSRGSTEAF	TRBV5-5	TRBJ1-1	-
ASSHTGMANEKLF	TRBV27	TRBJ1-4	-
ASRSRKGSYEQY	TRBV19	TRBJ2-7	few
ASSTSGGPGELF	TRBV19	TRBJ2-2	-
ASSLVSGTYEQY	TRBV11-2	TRBJ2-7	-
SVTHDRGTYEQY	TRBV29-1	TRBJ2-7	-
ASSQDPAGGTYEQY	TRBV4-3	TRBJ2-7	-
ASSPLKIGLRRDTEAF	TRBV9	TRBJ1-1	-
ASSSDNYYEQY	TRBV7-9	TRBJ2-7	-
ASRATGVGWEQY	TRBV28	TRBJ2-7	-
ASSPPLSAVLTDTQY	TRBV2	TRBJ2-3	-
ASSPKTETDTQY	TRBV9	TRBJ2-3	-
ASSLAATMTYEQY	TRBV5-6	TRBJ2-7	-
ASSLGGRRYNEQF	TRBV27	TRBJ2-1	-
ASSLDNPYEQY	TRBV5-1	TRBJ2-7	-
ASSPWVREEQF	TRBV2	TRBJ2-1	-
ASLGGRLDEQY	TRBV2	TRBJ2-7	-
ASSLEALWGYT	TRBV7-9	TRBJ1-2	few
ASSPTLYRTESTDTQY	TRBV4-1	TRBJ2-3	-
ASSIGGDTYEQY	TRBV19	TRBJ2-7	-